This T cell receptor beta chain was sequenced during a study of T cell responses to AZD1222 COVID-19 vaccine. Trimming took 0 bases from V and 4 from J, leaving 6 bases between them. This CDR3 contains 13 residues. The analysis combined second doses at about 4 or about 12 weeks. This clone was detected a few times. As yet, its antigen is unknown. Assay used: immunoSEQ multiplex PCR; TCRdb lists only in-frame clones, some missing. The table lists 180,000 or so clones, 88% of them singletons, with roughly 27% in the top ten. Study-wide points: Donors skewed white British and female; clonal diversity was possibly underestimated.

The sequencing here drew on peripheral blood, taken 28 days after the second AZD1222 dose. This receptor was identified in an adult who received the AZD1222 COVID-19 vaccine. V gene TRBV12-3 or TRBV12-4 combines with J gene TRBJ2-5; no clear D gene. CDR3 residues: CASSLAGTETQYF. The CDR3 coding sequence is TGTGCCAGCAGTTTAGCGGGTACAGAGACCCAGTACTTC.